This T cell receptor (beta chain) appears in the sequencing data of a study of post-analysis software for immune sequencing data. To note about this clonotype: Its cognate antigen is unknown.

Points from the study as a whole: The normalized Chao1 diversity of multiple sclerosis patients was significantly lower than that of controls. Relative to controls, patients had five TRBV segments at higher frequency, with TRBV5-6, TRBV5-1 and TRBV20-1 among these.

The V gene lost 8 bases and the J gene lost 2 bases, with 17 bases spanning the gap. The CDR3 loop spans 15 amino acids. CDR1 SGHTA and CDR2 FQGNSA come from the germline V gene. Unique molecular identifiers were present in the TCR beta cDNA libraries. TCRdb ran MiXCR on the PCR reads and lists one entry per CDR3 protein. Among hundreds of thousands of distinct CDR3 sequences listed, approximately 59% were seen once. Sequencing was performed on blood. This chain links TRBV7-2 with TRBJ2-3; the D gene could be TRBD1 or TRBD2 (5 bases each). The sequence was obtained from a girl under 10 years old with multiple sclerosis. CDR3 DNA sequence: TGTGCCAGCCGCGGCCGGGGACCCATCACAGATACGCAGTATTTT. Protein product: CASRGRGPITDTQYF.